The next 4 T cell receptor beta chains were all read from a single sample in a study of shared clonotypes between healthy human individuals. Assay: immunoSEQ multiplex PCR; the TCRdb copy retains only in-frame clones and omits some. The sample consists of 2,500,000 or so clones, over 85% of them appearing once. Sequenced sample: naive CD4+ T cells from PBMCs. The subset here: CD45RA+ positively selected. These receptors came from a man aged 18 to 35 in good health. Some clones in this sample may be carry-over from other donors' samples.

The chain is built from TRBV6-5 and TRBJ1-2; tentative D call: TRBD1 (6 bases). The CDR3 loop spans 16 amino acids. Germline lookup yields CDR1 MNHEY and CDR2 SVGAGI. V lost 3 bases and J lost 5, with 19 bases in between. In DNA, the CDR3 is TGTGCCAGCAGTTATAACCGGGACACAAATTCGTATGGCTACACCTTC. It specifies CASSYNRDTNSYGYTF.

This sequence joins TRBV6-5 and TRBJ2-6; maybe TRBD2 (5 bases). Looked up from germline, CDR1 is MNHEY and CDR2 is SVGAGI. This CDR3 comprises 15 residues. Trimming removed 6 bases from V and 4 bases from J, with 13 bases in between. CDR3 in amino acids: CASSLRLQGANVLTF. In DNA form, the CDR3 reads TGTGCCAGCAGCCTAAGACTACAGGGGGCCAACGTCCTGACTTTC.

The rearrangement links TRBV28 to TRBJ1-4; tentative D call: TRBD1 (5 bases). Trimming shortened V by 1 base and J by 8 bases, and 14 bases separated the two germline ends. CDR1 and CDR2 (germline): MDHEN, SYDVKM. This CDR3 region has 15 residues. This chain's CDR3 is CASSLYTLRGEKLFF. CDR3 nucleotide sequence: TGTGCCAGCAGTTTATATACCCTCCGGGGCGAAAAACTGTTTTTT.

The chain has TRBV6-5 and TRBJ2-7, with 10 bases lining up with TRBD1. CDR1 is MNHEY, CDR2 SVGAGI, per germline. J gave up 4 bases and V 0 bases, and 3 bases lay outside the gene matches. The length of the CDR3 is 15 residues. The CDR3 DNA is TGTGCCAGCAGTTACTCGGACAGGGGGGGGTACGAGCAGTACTTC. As protein: CASSYSDRGGYEQYF.